These 11 T cell receptor beta chains were sequenced from one sample in a study of blood T cell repertoires in COVID-19. Some clones are missing from TCRdb's copy, which holds only in-frame ones; the method was immunoSEQ multiplex PCR. The top ten clones hold about a tenth of a sample with about 310,000 clones, roughly nine tenths of them seen once. The sequencing sample was made of PBMCs or T cells enriched from blood (not recorded which). These receptors were collected from a woman aged 25 to 39 who had recovered from COVID-19.

The V call is TRBV15, the J call TRBJ2-1; TRBD2 is a possible D gene (6 bases). The CDR3 runs 16 residues. CDR1 is LNHNV and CDR2 is YYDKDF in the germline V gene (reference sequence). V was shortened by 8 bases and J by 8 bases, with 25 bases between the two germline ends. The chain's CDR3 is CATCRIGGDSSDEQFF. CDR3 in DNA: TGTGCCACCTGTAGGATCGGAGGGGACTCTTCCGATGAGCAGTTCTTC.

This clone was seen more than once but under ten times. The chain employs TRBV9 and TRBJ1-3; 9 bases are a match to TRBD1. This CDR3 has 16 amino acids. Germline V gene lookup returns CDR1 SGDLS and CDR2 YYNGEE. With 2 bases clipped from V and 3 bases from J, the junction kept 6 bases outside the gene matches. The CDR3: CASSVTGGSYGNTIYF. In DNA, the CDR3 is TGTGCCAGCAGCGTTACAGGGGGCAGCTATGGAAACACCATATATTTT.

The chain carries TRBV18 and TRBJ2-7, with TRBD1 matching over 9 bases. The CDR3 covers 14 residues. CDR1 and CDR2 from the germline V gene are KGHSH and LQKENI. The V and J ends lost 6 bases and 2 bases, in that order; junction bases with no gene match: 5. The CDR3 DNA reads as TGTGCCAGCTCCCTCCGGGACAGGGCCTACGAGCAGTACTTC. This sequence encodes CASSLRDRAYEQYF. Combining the CDR3 with reference TRBV18 and TRBJ2-7 gives the whole variable domain NAGVMQNPRHLVRRRGQEARLRCSPMKGHSHVYWYRQLPEEGLKFMVYLQKENIIDESGMPKERFSAEFPKEGPSILRIQQVVRGDSAAYFCASSLRDRAYEQYFGPGTRLTVT.

The rearrangement uses TRBV5-1 and TRBJ2-1; 8 bases map to TRBD2. The junction had 6 bases not matched to a gene; V was cut back by 1 base and J by 9 bases. The CDR3 is 14 amino acids. The germline V gene encodes CDR1 SGHRS and CDR2 YFSETQ. The CDR3 DNA follows: TGCGCCAGCAGCTTGAAGAATAGCGGGATTGAGCAGTTCTTC. The encoded protein is CASSLKNSGIEQFF.

The sample holds one count of this clone. The CDR3 loop reads CASSLGPASNQPQHF. Written as DNA, the CDR3 is TGTGCCAGCAGCTTGGGGCCTGCAAGCAATCAGCCCCAGCATTTT. The chain carries TRBV5-5 and TRBJ1-5; D ambiguous. The germline V gene has CDR1 SGHKS and CDR2 YYEKEE (reference sequence). Trimming removed 0 bases at V and 1 base at J, with 8 bases between. CDR3 length: 15 amino acids.

Only one count was recorded for this clone. The chain is built from TRBV3-1 (or the pseudogene TRBV3-2) and TRBJ1-5; 7 nucleotides line up with TRBD1. CDR3 length equals 14 residues. From germline, CDR1 is LGHDT and CDR2 YNNKEL (reference sequence). The junction had 5 bases not matched to a gene; V was cut back by 4 bases and J by 5 bases. DNA for the CDR3: TGTGCCAGCAGCCGAGCAACAGGGGATCAGCCCCAGCATTTT. This codes for CASSRATGDQPQHF.

The chain couples TRBV29-1 to TRBJ1-2; D call uncertain. CDR3 length: 11 residues. The V gene's germline CDR1 is SQVTM and CDR2 ANQGSEA. V lost 4 bases, J lost 8 bases, and 11 bases lay in between. The CDR3 coding sequence is TGCAGCGTTGGTACAGCGGAGGGCTACACCTTC. Its translation: CSVGTAEGYTF.

Points on this clone: The CDR3 does not end in the conserved phenylalanine or tryptophan, so this is likely a read error. Because the CDR3's place on the DNA is in doubt, the DNA is left out and the CDR3 is given as listed by TCRdb. This rearrangement joins TRBV12-3 or TRBV12-4 to TRBJ1-1; the table's D call, TRBD1, was not checked against the DNA. The CDR3 spans 12 amino acids, including both terminal residues. This chain's CDR3 is CASSLSQGLILL.

The chain recombines TRBV18 with TRBJ2-2, with 7 bases identical to TRBD2. From germline, CDR1 is KGHSH and CDR2 LQKENI. With 4 bases clipped from V and 0 bases from J, the junction kept 11 bases outside the gene matches. This CDR3 has 18 amino acids. CDR3 amino acids: CASSLWEGTGTNTGELFF. CDR3 sequence (DNA): TGTGCCAGCTCACTCTGGGAGGGTACAGGAACGAACACCGGGGAGCTGTTTTTT.

The J gene is TRBJ1-4, the V gene TRBV10-3; no reliable D call. Trimming removed 8 bases from V and 0 bases from J, with 7 bases in between. The CDR3 loop spans 13 amino acids. CDR1 is ENHRY and CDR2 is SYGVKD in the germline V gene. CDR3 residues: CAIRSSTNEKLFF. The CDR3 nucleotides read TGTGCCATCCGCAGTTCAACTAATGAAAAACTGTTTTTT.

V is TRBV7-2 and J is TRBJ1-2, with 9 bases identical to TRBD1. CDR1 and CDR2 from the germline V gene are SGHTA and FQGNSA. The CDR3 runs to 14 residues. V dropped 6 bases and J dropped 5; count of bases not matched to a gene: 7. The CDR3 loop is CASRVQGANYGYTF. The CDR3 nucleotides are TGTGCCAGCAGAGTACAGGGGGCAAATTATGGCTACACCTTC.